This T cell receptor beta chain was identified in a study of radiation and T cells in renal cell carcinoma. Across the study: Nephrectomy followed 15 Gy stereotactic body radiation by 4 weeks. Study-level findings and limits: Top tumor clonotypes rose in blood 2 weeks post-radiation, then contracted. No pretreatment tumor biopsies were available for baseline clonotypes.

This sample's time point: baseline pretreatment blood. Treatment indicated: 15 Gy SBRT to primary tumor, nephrectomy 4 weeks later. The tumor was a clear cell renal cell carcinoma. Deletions cut 0 bases from V and 9 bases from J, with 9 bases between. The length of the CDR3 is 12 residues. CDR1 is SGDLS and CDR2 is YYNGEE in the germline V gene. About this clone itself: Its target is not known.

Method: immunoSEQ multiplex PCR; TCRdb's copy keeps in-frame clones and lacks some. In the table there are about 91,000 clones, about four fifths of which are singletons. The receptor's source is a man aged 55 to 69 with renal cell carcinoma. The sample here was blood, taken from a patient whose treatment included radiotherapy and nephrectomy. The gene calls are TRBV9 and TRBJ2-5, with D possibly being TRBD2 (5 bases). CDR3 in amino acids: CASSVAGGPQYF. The CDR3 coding sequence is TGTGCCAGCAGCGTAGCTGGAGGACCCCAGTACTTC.